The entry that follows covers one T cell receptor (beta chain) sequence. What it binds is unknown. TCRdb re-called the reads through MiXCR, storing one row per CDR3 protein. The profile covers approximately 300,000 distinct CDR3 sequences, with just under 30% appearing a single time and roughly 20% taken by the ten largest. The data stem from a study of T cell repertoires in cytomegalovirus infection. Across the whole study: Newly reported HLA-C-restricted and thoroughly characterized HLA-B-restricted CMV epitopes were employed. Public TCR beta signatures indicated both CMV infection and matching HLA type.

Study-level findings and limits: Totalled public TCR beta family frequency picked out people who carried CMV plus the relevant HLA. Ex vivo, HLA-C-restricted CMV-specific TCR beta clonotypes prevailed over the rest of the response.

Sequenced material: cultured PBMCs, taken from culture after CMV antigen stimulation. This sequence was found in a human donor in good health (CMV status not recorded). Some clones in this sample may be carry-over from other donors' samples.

Here the CDR3 DNA reads TGTGCCAGCAGTGAGGAGGGAGTATTGTTTTTT. Protein product: CASSEEGVLFF. V and J are TRBV6-6 and TRBJ1-4; no definite D call. Germline-derived CDR1 and CDR2 are MNHNY and SVGAGI (reference sequence). This CDR3 has 11 residues. V shed 5 bases and J shed 15 bases, with 13 bases lying between them.